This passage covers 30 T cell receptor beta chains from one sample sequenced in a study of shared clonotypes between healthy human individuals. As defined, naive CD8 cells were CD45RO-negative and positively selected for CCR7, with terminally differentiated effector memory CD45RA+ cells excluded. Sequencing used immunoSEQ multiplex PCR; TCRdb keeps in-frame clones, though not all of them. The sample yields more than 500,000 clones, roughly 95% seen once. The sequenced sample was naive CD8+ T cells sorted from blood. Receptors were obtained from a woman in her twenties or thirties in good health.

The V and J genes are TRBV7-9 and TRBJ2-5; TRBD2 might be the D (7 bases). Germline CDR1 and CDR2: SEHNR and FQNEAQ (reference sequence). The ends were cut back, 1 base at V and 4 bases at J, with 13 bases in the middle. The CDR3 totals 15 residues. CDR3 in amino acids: CASSLVKGEGETQYF. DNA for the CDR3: TGTGCCAGCAGCTTAGTAAAGGGGGAGGGAGAGACCCAGTACTTC.

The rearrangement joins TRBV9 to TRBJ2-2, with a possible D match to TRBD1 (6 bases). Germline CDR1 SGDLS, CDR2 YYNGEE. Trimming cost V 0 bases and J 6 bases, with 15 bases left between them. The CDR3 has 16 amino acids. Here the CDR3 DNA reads TGTGCCAGCAGCGTAGGTAGGACAGTCTCTCCCGGGGAGCTGTTTTTT. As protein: CASSVGRTVSPGELFF. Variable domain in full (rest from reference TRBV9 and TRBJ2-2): DSGVTQTPKHLITATGQRVTLRCSPRSGDLSVYWYQQSLDQGLQFLIQYYNGEERAKGNILERFSAQQFPDLHSELNLSSLELGDSALYFCASSVGRTVSPGELFFGEGSRLTVL.

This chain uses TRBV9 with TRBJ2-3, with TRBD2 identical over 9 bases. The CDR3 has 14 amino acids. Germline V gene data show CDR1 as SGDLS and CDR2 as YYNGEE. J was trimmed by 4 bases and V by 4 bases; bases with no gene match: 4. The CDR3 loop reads CASSPGTSSDTQYF. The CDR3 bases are TGTGCCAGCAGCCCTGGGACTAGCTCAGATACGCAGTATTTT.

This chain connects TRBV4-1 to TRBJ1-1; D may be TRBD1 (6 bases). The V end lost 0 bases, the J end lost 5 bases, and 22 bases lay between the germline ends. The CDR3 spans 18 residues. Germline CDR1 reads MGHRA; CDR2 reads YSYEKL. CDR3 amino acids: CASSQDRSGALFWTEAFF. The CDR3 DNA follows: TGCGCCAGCAGCCAAGATAGATCGGGGGCGCTTTTCTGGACTGAAGCTTTCTTT.

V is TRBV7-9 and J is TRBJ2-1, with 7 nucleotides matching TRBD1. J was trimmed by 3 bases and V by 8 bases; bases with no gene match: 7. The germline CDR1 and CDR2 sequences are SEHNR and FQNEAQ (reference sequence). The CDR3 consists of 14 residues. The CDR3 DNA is TGTGCCAGCTTCAGGGGGAGTTTCTACAATGAGCAGTTCTTC. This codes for CASFRGSFYNEQFF.

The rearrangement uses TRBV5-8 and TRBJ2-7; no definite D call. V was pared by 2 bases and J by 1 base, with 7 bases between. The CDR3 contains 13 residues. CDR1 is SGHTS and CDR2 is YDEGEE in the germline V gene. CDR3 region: CASSFGRSYEQYF. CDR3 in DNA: TGTGCCAGCAGCTTCGGCAGATCCTACGAGCAGTACTTC.

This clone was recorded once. The CDR3 loop is CASSQFPIGGNNEQFF. The CDR3 nucleotides are TGCGCCAGCAGCCAATTTCCGATCGGGGGCAACAATGAGCAGTTCTTC. The chain combines TRBV4-1 with TRBJ2-1, with D perhaps being TRBD1 or TRBD2 (6 bases each). V gave up 2 bases and J gave up 5 bases, with 16 bases separating them. This CDR3 comprises 16 residues. Germline V gives CDR1 MGHRA, CDR2 YSYEKL.

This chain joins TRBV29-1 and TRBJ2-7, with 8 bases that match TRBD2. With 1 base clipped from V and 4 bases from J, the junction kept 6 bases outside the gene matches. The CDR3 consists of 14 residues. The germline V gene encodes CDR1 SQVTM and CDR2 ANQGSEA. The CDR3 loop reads CSVEGREGQYEQYF. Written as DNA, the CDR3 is TGCAGCGTTGAAGGACGGGAGGGCCAGTACGAGCAGTACTTC.

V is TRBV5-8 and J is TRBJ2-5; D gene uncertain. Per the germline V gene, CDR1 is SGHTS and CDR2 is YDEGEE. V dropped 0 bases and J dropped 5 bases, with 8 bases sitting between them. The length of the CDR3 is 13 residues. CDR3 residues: CASSLEYEETQYF. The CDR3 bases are TGTGCCAGCAGCTTGGAATATGAGGAGACCCAGTACTTC.

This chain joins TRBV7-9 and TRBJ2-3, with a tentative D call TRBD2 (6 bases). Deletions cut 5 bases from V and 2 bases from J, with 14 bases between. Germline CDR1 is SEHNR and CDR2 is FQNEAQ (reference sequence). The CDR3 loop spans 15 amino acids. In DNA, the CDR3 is TGTGCCAGCAGCGCGGGACCGGGAAACACAGATACGCAGTATTTT. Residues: CASSAGPGNTDTQYF.

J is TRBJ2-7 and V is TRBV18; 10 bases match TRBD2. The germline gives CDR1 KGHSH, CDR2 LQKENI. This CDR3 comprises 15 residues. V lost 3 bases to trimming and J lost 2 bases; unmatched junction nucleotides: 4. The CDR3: CASSPLAGAAYEQYF. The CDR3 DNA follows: TGTGCCAGCTCACCTCTAGCGGGAGCAGCCTACGAGCAGTACTTC.

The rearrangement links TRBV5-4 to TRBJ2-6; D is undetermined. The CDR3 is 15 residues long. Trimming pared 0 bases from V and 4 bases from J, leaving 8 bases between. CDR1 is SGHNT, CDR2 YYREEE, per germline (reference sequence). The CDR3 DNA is TGTGCCAGCAGCTTGGAAGGTTCCGGGGCCAACGTCCTGACTTTC. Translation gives CASSLEGSGANVLTF.

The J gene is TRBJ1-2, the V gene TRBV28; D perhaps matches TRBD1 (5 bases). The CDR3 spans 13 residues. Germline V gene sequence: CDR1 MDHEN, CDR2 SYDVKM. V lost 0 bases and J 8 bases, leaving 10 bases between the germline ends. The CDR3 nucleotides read TGTGCCAGCAGTTTATGGTCAGGGAGCGGCTACACCTTC. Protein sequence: CASSLWSGSGYTF.

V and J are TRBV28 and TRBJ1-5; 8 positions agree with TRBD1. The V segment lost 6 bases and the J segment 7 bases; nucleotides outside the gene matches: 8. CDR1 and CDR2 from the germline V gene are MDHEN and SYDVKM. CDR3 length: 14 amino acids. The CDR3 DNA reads TGTGCCAGCAGGATCCGACAGGGGAAACAGCCCCAGCATTTT. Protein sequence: CASRIRQGKQPQHF. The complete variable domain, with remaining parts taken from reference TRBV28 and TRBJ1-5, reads DVKVTQSSRYLVKRTGEKVFLECVQDMDHENMFWYRQDPGLGLRLIYFSYDVKMKEKGDIPEGYSVSREKKERFSLILESASTNQTSMYLCASRIRQGKQPQHFGDGTRLSIL.

The CDR3 DNA sequence: TGTGCCAGCAGCCCCGGAGGGGGGGCTGCCTACGAGCAGTACTTC. This encodes CASSPGGGAAYEQYF. The V and J genes are TRBV7-8 and TRBJ2-7; D is perhaps TRBD2 (7 bases). V lost 5 bases and J lost 2, with 16 bases in between. CDR3 length equals 15 residues. Germline V gene data show CDR1 as SGHVS and CDR2 as FQNEAQ.

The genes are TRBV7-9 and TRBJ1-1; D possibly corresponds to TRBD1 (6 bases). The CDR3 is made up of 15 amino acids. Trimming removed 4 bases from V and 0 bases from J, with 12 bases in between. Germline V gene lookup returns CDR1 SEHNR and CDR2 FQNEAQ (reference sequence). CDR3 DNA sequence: TGTGCCAGCAGCTCCGAACAGGGATTGAACACTGAAGCTTTCTTT. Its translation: CASSSEQGLNTEAFF. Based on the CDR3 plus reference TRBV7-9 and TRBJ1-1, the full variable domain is DTGVSQNPRHKITKRGQNVTFRCDPISEHNRLYWYRQTLGQGPEFLTYFQNEAQLEKSRLLSDRFSAERPKGSFSTLEIQRTEQGDSAMYLCASSSEQGLNTEAFFGQGTRLTVV.

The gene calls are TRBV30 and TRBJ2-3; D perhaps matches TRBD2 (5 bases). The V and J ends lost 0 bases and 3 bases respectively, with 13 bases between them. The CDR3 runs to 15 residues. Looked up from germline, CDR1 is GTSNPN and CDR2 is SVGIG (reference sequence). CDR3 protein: CAWSVPLVETDTQYF. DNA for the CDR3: TGTGCCTGGAGTGTTCCACTAGTGGAGACAGATACGCAGTATTTT.

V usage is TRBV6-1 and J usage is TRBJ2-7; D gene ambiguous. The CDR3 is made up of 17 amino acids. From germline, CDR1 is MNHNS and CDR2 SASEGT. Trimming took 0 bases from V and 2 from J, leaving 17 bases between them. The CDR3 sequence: CASSEAQRGSWPYEQYF. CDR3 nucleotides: TGTGCCAGCAGTGAAGCCCAACGAGGATCCTGGCCCTACGAGCAGTACTTC.

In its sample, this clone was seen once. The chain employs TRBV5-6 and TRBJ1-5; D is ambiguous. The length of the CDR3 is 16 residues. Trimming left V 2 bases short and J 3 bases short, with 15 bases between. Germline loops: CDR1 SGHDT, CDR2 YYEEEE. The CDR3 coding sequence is TGTGCCAGCAGCTTCCGCAATCGGGGTATCAATCAGCCCCAGCATTTT. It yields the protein CASSFRNRGINQPQHF.

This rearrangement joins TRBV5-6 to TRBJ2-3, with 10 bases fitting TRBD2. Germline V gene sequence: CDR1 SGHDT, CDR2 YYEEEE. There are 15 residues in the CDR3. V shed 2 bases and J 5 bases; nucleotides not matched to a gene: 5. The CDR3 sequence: CASSFPTSGIDTQYF. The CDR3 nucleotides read TGTGCCAGCAGCTTCCCAACTAGCGGGATAGATACGCAGTATTTT. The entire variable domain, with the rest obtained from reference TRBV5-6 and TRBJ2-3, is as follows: DAGVTQSPTHLIKTRGQQVTLRCSPKSGHDTVSWYQQALGQGPQFIFQYYEEEERQRGNFPDRFSGHQFPNYSSELNVNALLLGDSALYLCASSFPTSGIDTQYFGPGTRLTVL.

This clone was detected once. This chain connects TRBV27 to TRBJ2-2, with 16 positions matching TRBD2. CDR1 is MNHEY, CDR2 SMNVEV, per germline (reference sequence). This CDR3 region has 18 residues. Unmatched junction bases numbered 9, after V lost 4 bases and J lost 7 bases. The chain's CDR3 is CASSSTGTSGRGGGELFF. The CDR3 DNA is TGTGCCAGCAGTTCCACCGGGACTAGCGGGAGGGGAGGCGGGGAGCTGTTTTTT.

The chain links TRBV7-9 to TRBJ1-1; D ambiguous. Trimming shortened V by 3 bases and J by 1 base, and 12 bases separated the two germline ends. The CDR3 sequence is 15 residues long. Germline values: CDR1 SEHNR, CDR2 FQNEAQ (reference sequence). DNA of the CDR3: TGTGCCAGCAGCTTGTTGACTGGCGGGAACACTGAAGCTTTCTTT. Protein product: CASSLLTGGNTEAFF.

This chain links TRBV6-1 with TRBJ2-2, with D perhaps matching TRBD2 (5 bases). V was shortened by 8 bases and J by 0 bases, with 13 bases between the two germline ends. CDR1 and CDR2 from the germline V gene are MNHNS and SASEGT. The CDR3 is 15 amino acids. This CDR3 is CASERAPANTGELFF. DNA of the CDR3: TGTGCCAGCGAGAGGGCCCCCGCGAACACCGGGGAGCTGTTTTTT.

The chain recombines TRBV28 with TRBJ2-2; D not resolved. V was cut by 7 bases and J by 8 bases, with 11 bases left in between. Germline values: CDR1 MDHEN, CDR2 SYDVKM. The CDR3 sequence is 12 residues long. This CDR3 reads CASTPSVGELFF. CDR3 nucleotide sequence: TGTGCCAGCACTCCGTCAGTGGGGGAGCTGTTTTTT.

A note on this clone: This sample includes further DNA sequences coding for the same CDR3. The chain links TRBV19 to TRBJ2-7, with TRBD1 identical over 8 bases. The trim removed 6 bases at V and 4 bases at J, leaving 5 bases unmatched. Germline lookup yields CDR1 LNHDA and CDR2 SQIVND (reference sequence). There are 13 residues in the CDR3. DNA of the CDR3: TGTGCCAGTAGCCCAGGGACAGGTTACGAGCAGTACTTC. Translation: CASSPGTGYEQYF.

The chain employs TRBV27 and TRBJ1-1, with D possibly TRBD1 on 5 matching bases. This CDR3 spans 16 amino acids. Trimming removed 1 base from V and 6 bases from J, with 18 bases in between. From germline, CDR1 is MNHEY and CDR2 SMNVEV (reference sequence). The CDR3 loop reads CASSLYGYRGTSEAFF. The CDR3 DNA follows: TGTGCCAGCAGTTTATATGGATACCGGGGGACCTCTGAAGCTTTCTTT.

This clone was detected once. CDR3 sequence reads: CASSSPDENEQYF. CDR3 DNA: TGTGCCAGCAGCTCCCCGGACGAGAACGAGCAGTACTTC. The gene calls are TRBV7-9 and TRBJ2-7; D is unresolved. Germline CDR1 and CDR2: SEHNR and FQNEAQ (reference sequence). The V and J ends lost 4 bases and 5 bases respectively, with 12 bases between them. The CDR3 loop spans 13 amino acids.

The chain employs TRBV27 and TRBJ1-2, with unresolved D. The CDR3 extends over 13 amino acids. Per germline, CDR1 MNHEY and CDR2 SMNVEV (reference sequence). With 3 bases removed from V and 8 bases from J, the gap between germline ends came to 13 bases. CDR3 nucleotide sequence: TGTGCCAGCAGTTTCGTGCAGTCTGGAGGCTACACCTTC. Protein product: CASSFVQSGGYTF.

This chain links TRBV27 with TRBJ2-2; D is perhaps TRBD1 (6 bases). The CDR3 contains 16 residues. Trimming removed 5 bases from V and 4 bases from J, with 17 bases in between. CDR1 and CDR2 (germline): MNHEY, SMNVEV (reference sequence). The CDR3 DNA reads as TGTGCCAGCAGTCCCCCCACAGGGCACCTCACCGGGGAGCTGTTTTTT. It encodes CASSPPTGHLTGELFF.

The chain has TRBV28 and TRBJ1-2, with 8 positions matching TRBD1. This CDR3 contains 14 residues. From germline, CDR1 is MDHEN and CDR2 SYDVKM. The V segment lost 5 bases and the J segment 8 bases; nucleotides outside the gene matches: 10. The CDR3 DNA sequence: TGTGCCAGCAGTCGGACAGGGTCGCTGGGGGGCTACACCTTC. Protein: CASSRTGSLGGYTF.